Sequencing of this T cell receptor beta chain was carried out in a study of molecular identifiers for immune sequencing clone quantification. At least ten counts were recorded for this clonotype. Antigen: not known. The study's findings and limits: Clones that exceeded 20 RNA copies held over 98% of effector molecules, yet under 1% in naive cells.

With RNA at 10%, 30% or 50%, naive CD8 libraries came from approximately 20,000 to 1,000,000 sorted cells. CDR1 MDHEN and CDR2 SYDVKM come from the germline V gene. Trimming shortened V by 3 bases and J by 9 bases, and 12 bases separated the two germline ends. The CDR3 runs to 12 residues. The use of previously described methods and listed TCR primers produced the bulk TCR libraries. One entry per CDR3 protein results from TCRdb running MiXCR on the PCR reads. The table has 490,000 or so distinct CDR3 sequences, around 23% seen once. The sample comprised naive CD8+ T cells from blood, with Jurkat cell RNA spiked in. Sample subset: FACS-sorted CD8+CD4-CCR7+CD45RA+ naive T cells. The chain uses TRBV28 and TRBJ2-7, with D maybe TRBD2 (5 bases). The source of this sequence is a human donor in good health. Some libraries in this study had Jurkat cell RNA spiked in. In DNA form, the CDR3 reads TGTGCCAGCAGTTTGACGGGAATCCCGCAGTACTTC. This encodes CASSLTGIPQYF. Full variable domain (outside the CDR3, taken from reference TRBV28 and TRBJ2-7): DVKVTQSSRYLVKRTGEKVFLECVQDMDHENMFWYRQDPGLGLRLIYFSYDVKMKEKGDIPEGYSVSREKKERFSLILESASTNQTSMYLCASSLTGIPQYFGPGTRLTVT.